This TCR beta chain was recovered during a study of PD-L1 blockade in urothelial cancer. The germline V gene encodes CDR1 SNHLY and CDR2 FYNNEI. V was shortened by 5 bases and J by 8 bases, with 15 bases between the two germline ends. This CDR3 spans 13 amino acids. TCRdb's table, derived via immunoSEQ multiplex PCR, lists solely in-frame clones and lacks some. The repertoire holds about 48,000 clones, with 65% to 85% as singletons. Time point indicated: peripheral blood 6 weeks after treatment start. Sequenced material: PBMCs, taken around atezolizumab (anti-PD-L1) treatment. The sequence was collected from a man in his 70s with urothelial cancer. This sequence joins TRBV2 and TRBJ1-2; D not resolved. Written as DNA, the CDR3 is TGTGCCAGCAGTCCGACTTCCGGCCTGGGCTACACCTTC. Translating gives CASSPTSGLGYTF. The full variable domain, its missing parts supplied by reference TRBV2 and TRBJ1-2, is EPEVTQTPSHQVTQMGQEVILRCVPISNHLYFYWYRQILGQKVEFLVSFYNNEISEKSEIFDDQFSVERPDGSNFTLKIRSTKLEDSAMYFCASSPTSGLGYTFGSGTRLTVV.